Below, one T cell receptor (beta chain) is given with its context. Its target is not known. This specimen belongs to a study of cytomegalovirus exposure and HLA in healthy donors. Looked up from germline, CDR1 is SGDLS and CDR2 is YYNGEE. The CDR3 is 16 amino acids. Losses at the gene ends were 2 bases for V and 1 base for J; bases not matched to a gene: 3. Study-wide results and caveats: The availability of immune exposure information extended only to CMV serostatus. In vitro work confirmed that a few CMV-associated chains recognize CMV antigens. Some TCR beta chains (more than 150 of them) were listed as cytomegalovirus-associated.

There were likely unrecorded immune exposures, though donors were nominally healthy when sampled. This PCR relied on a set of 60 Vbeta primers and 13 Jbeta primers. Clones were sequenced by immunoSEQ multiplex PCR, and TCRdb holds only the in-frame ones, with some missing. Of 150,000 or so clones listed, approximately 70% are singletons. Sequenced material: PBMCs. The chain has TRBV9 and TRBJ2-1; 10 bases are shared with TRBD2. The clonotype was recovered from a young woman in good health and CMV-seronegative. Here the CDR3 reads CASSVLAGDSYNEQFF. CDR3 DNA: TGTGCCAGCAGCGTCCTAGCGGGGGATTCCTACAATGAGCAGTTCTTC. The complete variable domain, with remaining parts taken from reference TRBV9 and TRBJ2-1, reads DSGVTQTPKHLITATGQRVTLRCSPRSGDLSVYWYQQSLDQGLQFLIQYYNGEERAKGNILERFSAQQFPDLHSELNLSSLELGDSALYFCASSVLAGDSYNEQFFGPGTRLTVL.